The sequence of this T cell receptor beta chain was determined in a study of tumor-infiltrating lymphocytes in primary liver carcinoma. Broader study findings: Paired tumor-adjacent and tumor-blood samples overlapped less than tumor region pairs did.

Points on this clonotype: Its specificity is unknown.

TCR beta cDNA was prepared out of 500 ng total RNA by means of a constant-region primer. Researchers made the TCR beta libraries by running three nested multiplex PCR rounds with slightly modified ARM-PCR. A C-beta reverse primer was combined with TRBV1-TRBV30 forward primers in the first two PCR rounds, and each round had about 10 cycles. One entry per CDR3 protein, called by TCRdb with MiXCR from the multiplex PCR reads. The sample gives around 80,000 distinct CDR3 sequences, roughly 71% of which show up once; roughly 25% is in the top ten. Unsorted bulk tissue (about 18-32 mg) underwent RNA and DNA co-extraction. This CDR3 spans 14 amino acids.

Sequencing was done on a sample of tumor-adjacent normal liver tissue. The chain couples TRBV12-3 or TRBV12-4 to TRBJ2-1; 10 bases fit TRBD2. This clonotype was sampled from a man aged 35 to 55 with primary liver carcinoma and hepatitis B virus infection. The CDR3 sequence is CVSGRTSVYNEQFF. As DNA, the CDR3 is TGTGTTAGCGGGAGGACTAGCGTTTACAATGAGCAGTTCTTC.